The T cell receptor (beta chain) under discussion was sequenced for a study of cytotoxic CD8 clonotypes in ibrutinib-treated CLL (dated by TCRdb to the early 2020s). Broadly, across the study: The cohort was composed of 10 to 11 relapsed/refractory and fewer than 16 treatment-naive patients; IGHV unmutated status was identified in around 17 patients. Cryopreserved peripheral blood mononuclear cells were collected at three points: before therapy, at response, and at either sustained remission or disease progression. Longitudinal samples were obtainable from about 30% of the 86 participants in the trial. Partial responses were observed in 24 patients and complete responses in 2; after a median follow-up of around 68 months, remission was maintained in 15 or so patients and progression was observed in around twelve. Patients were still on ibrutinib when every remission and progressive disease sample was collected. Samples averaged 255,043 productive templates and 80,000 to 100,000 productive rearrangements. The response samples were drawn at a median of approximately twelve months into treatment, with a range of roughly 6 to 40 months.

The time point label here, explained by the study, means: eleven to twelve months on ibrutinib. Approximately 2 micrograms of genomic DNA were extracted from cryopreserved PBMCs for TCR beta library preparation. Longitudinal blood samples from CLL patients on ibrutinib monotherapy underwent high-throughput TCR beta sequencing. The patients were enrolled in a single-center, open-label phase 2 trial of ibrutinib monotherapy. Here is what the overall study found, with its caveats: At baseline, clonality was higher than in age-matched healthy donors and showed a strong correlation with circulating CD8+ T-cell counts. Public clonotypes were rare and either shrank or stayed stable during treatment, and the rise in clonality at ibrutinib response reflected expansion of private clonotypes. Lymph node repertoires were not examined, and the timing of sampling was not matched between patients in sustained remission and those whose disease progressed. At ibrutinib response clonality went up, during sustained remission it held steady, and at progression it dropped back toward baseline.

On a MiSeq, deep resolution sequencing aimed for a depth between 1 in 1 million and 1 in 200,000 T cells, with each clonotype covered approximately 10x on average. TCR beta libraries were generated with the immunoSEQ hsTCRB Kit. As for the original processing: ImmunoSEQ Data Assistant and ImmunoSEQ Analyzer were used for data analysis, and V, D and J genes were assigned according to IMGT definitions. Clonality, which ranges from 0 to 1, was calculated as one minus the normalized Shannon entropy of productive rearrangement frequencies. Public clonotype analysis was restricted to overrepresented clonotypes comprising at least 0.05% of each patient's repertoire. About a dozen repertoires from age-matched healthy donors, obtained from immuneACCESS, served as clonality controls. Drawn from immuneACCESS, this table holds only the in-frame rearrangements with V and J called that TCRdb kept. Clones are partly lost; checked studies trace under half to an unresolved V gene and leave the rest unexplained. V and J calls and clone size are as listed in that table; D and trimming were resolved from the DNA. Here the sample has just over 65,000 clones; about 64% occur a single time. The ten most abundant clones make up roughly 6% of the sample.

The cysteine opens and the phenylalanine closes a CDR3 of 15 amino acids. Only the CDR3 part of the read is kept: 45 bases, read in frame from the first base. The V end loses 3 bases and the J end loses 0 bases, and a stretch of 13 bases separates them. From the germline V gene, CDR1 is SGHRS and CDR2 is YFSETQ. About this clone: What antigen it recognizes has not been identified. No per-base quality is available; no much larger clone lies one base away.

The clonotype originates from a human donor with chronic lymphocytic leukemia. The sample here was PBMCs, taken after 12 months of ibrutinib treatment. The rearrangement joined TRBV5-1 to TRBJ2-7; TRBD1 is a possible D gene, resting on 6 matching bases. The bases read TGCGCCAGCAGCTCCCGGACAGCCCCCTCCTACGAGCAGTACTTC. Its protein reads: CASSSRTAPSYEQYF.